What follows are 15 T cell receptor beta chains derived from one specimen sequenced in a study of CD8 T cells in Susac syndrome. An input of about 0.5 to 1 ug of RNA was subjected to reverse transcription using random hexamers. Using its own MiXCR run on the immunoSEQ multiplex PCR reads, TCRdb lists one record per CDR3 protein. The table has about 21,000 distinct CDR3 sequences, 93% seen once; the top ten hold 0.25% to 0.3%. The specimen sequenced was CD8+ T cells from PBMCs. All receptors come from a human donor in good health.

This rearrangement joins TRBV4-3 to TRBJ2-1; possible D gene TRBD1, 6 bases. From germline, CDR1 is LGHNA and CDR2 YSLEER. Between the trimmed V and J ends, which lost 1 base and 0 bases, there was a span of 16 bases. This CDR3 comprises 18 residues. The CDR3 is CASSQAHRRQASYNEQFF. CDR3 nucleotides: TGCGCCAGCAGCCAAGCTCACCGCCGACAGGCCTCCTACAATGAGCAGTTCTTC.

This clonotype was detected only once. The gene calls are TRBV27 and TRBJ1-2; D is unclear. The V and J ends lost 6 bases and 4 bases respectively, with 6 bases between them. Germline V gene sequence: CDR1 MNHEY, CDR2 SMNVEV (reference sequence). The CDR3 extends over 11 amino acids. The CDR3 sequence is CASRASYGYTF. CDR3 DNA: TGTGCCAGCAGGGCTAGCTATGGCTACACCTTC.

The genes are TRBV12-3 or TRBV12-4 and TRBJ2-1; D might be TRBD1 or TRBD2, each matching 5 bases. Trimming removed 3 bases from V and 2 bases from J, with 11 bases in between. There are 15 residues in the CDR3. The CDR3 loop reads CASSFRDATYNEQFF. In nucleotides, the CDR3 is TGTGCCAGCAGTTTTAGGGACGCGACCTACAATGAGCAGTTCTTC.

This clonotype was seen once. The chain joins TRBV7-2 to TRBJ1-2; D unclear. V dropped 1 base and J dropped 4 bases, with 13 bases sitting between them. The CDR3 covers 15 residues. Germline CDR1 and CDR2: SGHTA and FQGNSA. The CDR3 DNA sequence: TGTGCCAGCAGCTTAGAGGGCAGCCCTACCTATGGCTACACCTTC. Encoded protein: CASSLEGSPTYGYTF.

The chain couples TRBV3-1 to TRBJ2-7; D remains unclear. Per germline, CDR1 LGHDT and CDR2 YNNKEL (reference sequence). The CDR3 has 14 amino acids. V was shortened by 4 bases and J by 5 bases, with 15 bases between the two germline ends. In nucleotides, the CDR3 is TGTGCCAGCAGCCTAGAAGGGATTATCAACGAGCAGTACTTC. This encodes CASSLEGIINEQYF.

The V call is TRBV6-5, the J call TRBJ1-6, with D perhaps TRBD1 (5 bases). The germline V and J ends were trimmed by 0 bases and 7 bases, with 16 bases remaining between them. The CDR3 is 17 residues long. Per germline, CDR1 MNHEY and CDR2 SVGAGI. The CDR3 reads CASSYSIGGLFNSPLHF. The CDR3, as DNA: TGTGCCAGCAGTTACTCGATCGGGGGACTTTTCAATTCACCCCTCCACTTT.

The chain employs TRBV5-1 and TRBJ2-1; D unclear. CDR1 and CDR2 (germline): SGHRS, YFSETQ. The V gene lost 1 base and the J gene lost 0 bases, with 8 bases spanning the gap. The CDR3 consists of 15 residues. As DNA, the CDR3 is TGCGCCAGCAGCTTGAGGGTGAGCTCCTACAATGAGCAGTTCTTC. Amino acids: CASSLRVSSYNEQFF.

This sequence joins TRBV11-2 and TRBJ2-7, with D unresolved. This CDR3 region has 14 residues. Germline lookup yields CDR1 SGHAT and CDR2 FQNNGV. V gave up 1 base and J gave up 2 bases, with 9 bases separating them. The CDR3 is CASSLAGRPYEQYF. CDR3 nucleotides: TGTGCCAGCAGCTTAGCGGGCAGGCCCTACGAGCAGTACTTC.

This clonotype was detected a few times. V usage is TRBV12-3 or TRBV12-4 and J usage is TRBJ1-1; 7 bases line up with TRBD1. The CDR3 totals 13 residues. V was clipped by 6 bases and J by 4 bases; unmatched bases: 5. CDR3 nucleotides: TGTGCCAGCAGCCTACAGGGGAGCACTGAAGCTTTCTTT. It yields the protein CASSLQGSTEAFF.

The chain uses TRBV21-1 and TRBJ2-5; the tabulated D call, TRBD2, remains unverified against the DNA. TRBV21-1 counts as a pseudogene. This CDR3 has 14 residues. The CDR3 nucleotides read TGCTCTCACTTCCCCCCGCGGGACCAAGAGACCCAGTACTTC. Its protein product is CSHFPPRDQETQYF.

The chain links TRBV25-1 to TRBJ1-1, with D possibly TRBD1 on 6 matching bases. This CDR3 is 15 amino acids long. The germline gives CDR1 MGHDK, CDR2 SYGVNS. V was pared by 2 bases and J by 2 bases, with 12 bases between. The CDR3 is CASSERGGLNTEAFF. The DNA of the CDR3 is TGTGCCAGCAGTGAAAGAGGGGGACTAAACACTGAAGCTTTCTTT.

J is TRBJ2-2 and V is TRBV9, with D maybe TRBD2 (7 bases). CDR1 is SGDLS, CDR2 YYNGEE, per germline. The ends were cut back, 0 bases at V and 6 bases at J, with 9 bases in the middle. This CDR3 has 14 amino acids. This CDR3 reads CASSVGGGAGELFF. The DNA of the CDR3 is TGTGCCAGCAGCGTAGGAGGGGGGGCCGGGGAGCTGTTTTTT.

This chain uses TRBV7-6 with TRBJ2-7; D perhaps matches TRBD2 (6 bases). V was trimmed by 4 bases and J by 3 bases, leaving 16 bases between them. Germline assignment: CDR1 SGHVS and CDR2 FNYEAQ. CDR3 length: 15 amino acids. In DNA, the CDR3 is TGTGCCAGCAGCTCGAGGACCGCGACTAGCTACGAGCAGTACTTC. Its translation is CASSSRTATSYEQYF.

This chain links TRBV19 with TRBJ1-5; D remains unclear. The CDR3 covers 15 residues. CDR1 and CDR2 from the germline V gene are LNHDA and SQIVND (reference sequence). Trimming stripped 0 bases from V and 7 bases from J, with 13 bases between. Here the CDR3 reads CASSIEGRASQPQHF. The CDR3 coding sequence is TGTGCCAGTAGTATAGAGGGGAGGGCCAGCCAGCCCCAGCATTTT.

The CDR3 loop is CASSSRDSAYGYTF. The CDR3 nucleotides read TGTGCCAGCAGCTCTCGGGACTCTGCCTATGGCTACACCTTC. This sequence joins TRBV6-5 and TRBJ1-2, with D tentatively TRBD1 (5 bases). V lost 6 bases, J lost 4 bases, and 15 bases lay in between. The CDR3 is 14 residues long. The germline V gene encodes CDR1 MNHEY and CDR2 SVGAGI.